One sample yielded the 16 T cell receptor beta chains listed below, sequenced in a study of cytomegalovirus exposure and HLA in healthy donors. Amplification used 60 Vbeta primers and 13 Jbeta primers. TCRdb's copy holds only in-frame clones and misses some; the assay was immunoSEQ multiplex PCR. The table lists about 160,000 clones, 70% to 90% of them singletons. The source material was PBMCs. These TCRs come from a woman between 25 and 40 years old in good health and CMV-seronegative.

The rearrangement links TRBV14 to TRBJ1-1, with 9 bases matching TRBD1. Germline loops: CDR1 SGHDN, CDR2 FVKESK. Trimming at V came to 0 bases and at J to 2 bases, leaving 19 bases not matched to a gene. The CDR3 runs to 21 residues. The CDR3 bases are TGTGCCAGCAGCCAAGATCTCTACAGGGGGCCTCAAAGGCTCGCAAACACTGAAGCTTTCTTT. Amino acid sequence: CASSQDLYRGPQRLANTEAFF. Complete variable domain (other parts from reference TRBV14 and TRBJ1-1): EAGVTQFPSHSVIEKGQTVTLRCDPISGHDNLYWYRRVMGKEIKFLLHFVKESKQDESGMPNNRFLAERTGGTYSTLKVQPAELEDSGVYFCASSQDLYRGPQRLANTEAFFGQGTRLTVV.

The chain employs TRBV30 and TRBJ1-5; TRBD1 aligns across 11 bases. Per germline, CDR1 GTSNPN and CDR2 SVGIG (reference sequence). V shed 3 bases and J 3 bases; nucleotides not matched to a gene: 7. This CDR3 spans 16 amino acids. The CDR3 loop reads CAWSPWDRGFNQPQHF. In nucleotides, the CDR3 is TGTGCCTGGAGCCCCTGGGACAGGGGGTTCAATCAGCCCCAGCATTTT.

The chain couples TRBV4-2 to TRBJ2-7; 7 nucleotides align to TRBD2. V trimming: 5 bases; J trimming: 3 bases; junction bases outside the gene matches: 4. This CDR3 contains 13 residues. Germline assignment: CDR1 LGHNA and CDR2 YNFKEQ. The CDR3 region has the DNA TGTGCCAGCAGCAGGGAGGGACTCTACGAGCAGTACTTC. Its translation is CASSREGLYEQYF.

V and J are TRBV7-9 and TRBJ2-7, with unresolved D. This CDR3 region has 15 residues. The V end was cut by 5 bases, the J end by 0 bases, with 14 bases between. CDR1 is SEHNR and CDR2 is FQNEAQ in the germline V gene (reference sequence). The DNA of the CDR3 is TGTGCCAGCAGCCCAGTCCGAGGAAACTCCTACGAGCAGTACTTC. Protein: CASSPVRGNSYEQYF.

This clone was counted a few times. The chain joins TRBV2 to TRBJ2-7; 13 bases are a match to TRBD2. This CDR3 spans 13 amino acids. In germline, CDR1 is SNHLY, CDR2 FYNNEI. V shed 10 bases and J 7 bases; nucleotides not matched to a gene: 7. The CDR3 loop is CATSGLAGQEQYF. CDR3 DNA: TGTGCCACCTCGGGACTAGCGGGACAAGAGCAGTACTTC. The full variable domain, completed using reference TRBV2 and TRBJ2-7, is EPEVTQTPSHQVTQMGQEVILRCVPISNHLYFYWYRQILGQKVEFLVSFYNNEISEKSEIFDDQFSVERPDGSNFTLKIRSTKLEDSAMYFCATSGLAGQEQYFGPGTRLTVT.

The chain has TRBV11-2 and TRBJ1-2; TRBD1 is a possible D gene (5 bases). Germline assignment: CDR1 SGHAT and CDR2 FQNNGV. The CDR3 sequence is 17 residues long. The V gene lost 7 bases and the J gene lost 4 bases, with 25 bases spanning the gap. The CDR3 protein is CASTHPGVLTQTYGYTF. CDR3 coding DNA: TGTGCCAGCACCCACCCGGGGGTCCTTACCCAAACCTATGGCTACACCTTC. The full variable domain, its missing parts supplied by reference TRBV11-2 and TRBJ1-2, is EAGVAQSPRYKIIEKRQSVAFWCNPISGHATLYWYQQILGQGPKLLIQFQNNGVVDDSQLPKDRFSAERLKGVDSTLKIQPAKLEDSAVYLCASTHPGVLTQTYGYTFGSGTRLTVV.

The chain combines TRBV11-2 with TRBJ2-7; D may be TRBD1 (6 bases). Trimming removed 3 bases from V and 9 bases from J, with 18 bases in between. The CDR3 is made up of 14 amino acids. The germline V gene encodes CDR1 SGHAT and CDR2 FQNNGV. CDR3 in DNA: TGTGCCAGCAGCTTCGGCGAGACCCGGGACATGCAGTACTTC. Translated: CASSFGETRDMQYF.

V is TRBV18 and J is TRBJ1-1; D is uncertain. V lost 6 bases, J lost 1 base, and 12 bases lay in between. CDR1 KGHSH and CDR2 LQKENI come from the germline V gene. The CDR3 has 14 residues. As DNA, the CDR3 is TGTGCCAGCTCGCCTGAGGGAGGGAACACTGAAGCTTTCTTT. Its translation is CASSPEGGNTEAFF.

The chain uses TRBV19 and TRBJ2-2, with 7 nucleotides matching TRBD1. This CDR3 has 17 residues. Looked up from germline, CDR1 is LNHDA and CDR2 is SQIVND (reference sequence). With 1 base clipped from V and 0 bases from J, the junction kept 5 bases outside the gene matches. CDR3: CASSIGRQGPNTGELFF. DNA for the CDR3: TGTGCCAGTAGTATAGGGCGACAGGGACCGAACACCGGGGAGCTGTTTTTT.

The chain uses TRBV7-9 and TRBJ2-1, with TRBD2 matching 10 bases. Germline CDR1 reads SEHNR; CDR2 reads FQNEAQ (reference sequence). CDR3 length: 13 residues. Trimming removed 5 bases from V and 10 bases from J; junction bases left unmatched: 5. The CDR3 is CASSMTSGFEQFF. CDR3 nucleotide sequence: TGTGCCAGCAGCATGACTAGCGGGTTCGAGCAGTTCTTC.

The chain uses TRBV15 and TRBJ2-1, with D possibly being TRBD2 (7 bases). CDR3 length: 18 residues. Trimming removed 0 bases at V and 7 bases at J, with 22 bases between. The germline gives CDR1 LNHNV, CDR2 YYDKDF (reference sequence). The CDR3 DNA follows: TGTGCCACCAGCAGAGATCCGGCCCGCGGGGGCGGCTTAAATGAGCAGTTCTTC. Encoded protein: CATSRDPARGGGLNEQFF.

The gene calls are TRBV4-1 and TRBJ2-3, with 9 bases that match TRBD2. The germline CDR1 and CDR2 sequences are MGHRA and YSYEKL. This CDR3 has 16 residues. With V trimmed by 4 bases and J by 0 bases, 5 bases remained unmatched. In DNA form, the CDR3 reads TGCGCCAGCAGCCTAATAGCGGGGGAGAGCACAGATACGCAGTATTTT. Translating it yields CASSLIAGESTDTQYF.

J is TRBJ1-5 and V is TRBV19, with D possibly being TRBD1 (6 bases). CDR1 is LNHDA and CDR2 is SQIVND in the germline V gene (reference sequence). This CDR3 region has 13 residues. The germline V and J ends were trimmed by 4 bases and 5 bases, with 9 bases remaining between them. CDR3: CASSNRVDQPQHF. CDR3 bases: TGTGCCAGTAGTAACAGGGTCGATCAGCCCCAGCATTTT.

The chain is built from TRBV4-1 and TRBJ2-7, with D maybe TRBD2 (6 bases). The CDR3 covers 18 residues. In germline, CDR1 is MGHRA, CDR2 YSYEKL. Trimming left V 1 base short and J 3 bases short, with 22 bases between. The CDR3 reads CASSQVGSGRRANYEQYF. The DNA of the CDR3 is TGCGCCAGCAGCCAAGTCGGGAGTGGGCGGCGGGCGAACTACGAGCAGTACTTC.

This clone has a single count. This CDR3 is also generated by other DNA sequences in the sample. The V and J genes are TRBV6-5 and TRBJ1-2, with 7 bases fitting TRBD1. V lost 6 bases and J lost 4; bases outside the gene matches: 5. Germline assignment: CDR1 MNHEY and CDR2 SVGAGI. This CDR3 has 13 amino acids. The CDR3 sequence is CASSRNRGYGYTF. As DNA, the CDR3 is TGTGCCAGCAGCAGAAACAGGGGCTATGGCTACACCTTC.

The rearrangement joins TRBV10-3 to TRBJ2-5, with 9 bases matching TRBD1. With the DNA end fitting TRBJ2-7 better, the J assignment may be wrong. Per the germline V gene, CDR1 is ENHRY and CDR2 is SYGVKD. The CDR3 extends over 13 amino acids. DNA for the CDR3: TGTGCCATCACCGGACAGGGGAAGGACGAGCAGTACTTC. Amino acid sequence: CAITGQGKDEQYF.